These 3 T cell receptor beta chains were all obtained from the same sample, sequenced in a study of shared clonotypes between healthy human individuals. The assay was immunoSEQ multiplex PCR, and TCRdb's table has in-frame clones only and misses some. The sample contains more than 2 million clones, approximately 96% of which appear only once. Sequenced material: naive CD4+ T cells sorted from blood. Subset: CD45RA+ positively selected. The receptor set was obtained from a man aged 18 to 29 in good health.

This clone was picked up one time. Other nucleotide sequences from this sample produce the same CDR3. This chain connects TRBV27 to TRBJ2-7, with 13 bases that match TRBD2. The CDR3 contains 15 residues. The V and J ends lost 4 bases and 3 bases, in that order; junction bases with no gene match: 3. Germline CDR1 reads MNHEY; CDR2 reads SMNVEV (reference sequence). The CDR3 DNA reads TGTGCCAGCAGTTCCGGGACTAGCGGGGTCTACGAGCAGTACTTC. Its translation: CASSSGTSGVYEQYF.

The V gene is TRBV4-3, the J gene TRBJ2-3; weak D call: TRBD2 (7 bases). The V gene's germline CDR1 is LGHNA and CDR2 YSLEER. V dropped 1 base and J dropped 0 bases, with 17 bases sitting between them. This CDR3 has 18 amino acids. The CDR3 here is CASSQVHGGRGSTDTQYF. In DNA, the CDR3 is TGCGCCAGCAGCCAAGTCCACGGTGGGAGGGGGAGCACAGATACGCAGTATTTT.

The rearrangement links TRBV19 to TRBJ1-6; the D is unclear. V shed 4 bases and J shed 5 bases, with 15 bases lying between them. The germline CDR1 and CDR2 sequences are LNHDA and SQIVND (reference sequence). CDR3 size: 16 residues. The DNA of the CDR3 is TGTGCCAGTAGTACCCTGGGAGTAAGCCATAATTCACCCCTCCACTTT. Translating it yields CASSTLGVSHNSPLHF.